These 11 T cell receptor beta chains were sequenced from one sample in a study of cytomegalovirus exposure and HLA in healthy donors. It was with 60 Vbeta and 13 Jbeta primers that the PCR ran. Generated by immunoSEQ multiplex PCR, the TCRdb table keeps only in-frame clones and is missing some. The sample holds approximately 90,000 clones; roughly three quarters are singletons and the top ten take around 3.5%. Sequencing was performed on PBMCs. The source of these receptors is a man in his thirties or forties in good health and CMV-seronegative.

This clone has just one count. The V gene is TRBV7-8, the J gene TRBJ2-5, with D tentatively TRBD1 (6 bases). V was trimmed by 3 bases and J by 1 base, leaving 12 bases between them. The CDR3 is 15 amino acids. Germline values: CDR1 SGHVS, CDR2 FQNEAQ. CDR3 in DNA: TGTGCCAGCAGCTTTGTGACAGGCCGCCAAGAGACCCAGTACTTC. It codes for CASSFVTGRQETQYF.

The gene calls are TRBV28 and TRBJ2-2; perhaps TRBD1 as D (6 bases). Germline CDR1 reads MDHEN; CDR2 reads SYDVKM. Trimming took off 7 bases at V and 3 bases at J, with 18 bases between the two ends. This CDR3 contains 16 residues. This CDR3 reads CASIGTGHFYTGELFF. The CDR3, as DNA: TGTGCCAGCATAGGAACGGGACATTTTTACACCGGGGAGCTGTTTTTT.

The rearrangement links TRBV28 to TRBJ2-3; TRBD1 agrees at 11 bases. In germline, CDR1 is MDHEN, CDR2 SYDVKM. The CDR3 loop spans 15 amino acids. V was clipped by 2 bases and J by 5 bases; unmatched bases: 3. The CDR3 DNA reads as TGTGCCAGCAGTTTAAGGACAGGGGGCAAAGATACGCAGTATTTT. Its translation: CASSLRTGGKDTQYF.

The chain has TRBV5-1 and TRBJ1-4; TRBD1 matches 9 bases. CDR3 length equals 14 residues. Looked up from germline, CDR1 is SGHRS and CDR2 is YFSETQ. Trimming removed 3 bases from V and 5 bases from J; junction bases left unmatched: 2. The CDR3 DNA reads as TGCGCCAGCAGCTCAGGACAGGGGAATGAAAAACTGTTTTTT. This encodes CASSSGQGNEKLFF.

The gene calls are TRBV7-6 and TRBJ2-7, with 7 bases lining up with TRBD1. The CDR3 loop spans 15 amino acids. Germline CDR1 is SGHVS and CDR2 is FNYEAQ. The V segment lost 4 bases and the J segment 2 bases; nucleotides outside the gene matches: 8. CDR3 bases: TGTGCCAGCAGCTCTACTGAGACAGGGCCCTACGAGCAGTACTTC. It is translated as CASSSTETGPYEQYF.

The chain combines TRBV15 with TRBJ2-6, with 10 bases matching TRBD1. Trimming took 3 bases from V and 4 from J; bases not matched to a gene: 9. The germline gives CDR1 LNHNV, CDR2 YYDKDF (reference sequence). CDR3 size: 18 residues. The CDR3 coding sequence is TGTGCCACCAGCAGGGACGACAGGGGGCGGCGAGGGGCCAACGTCCTGACTTTC. Translating gives CATSRDDRGRRGANVLTF.

About this clone: The sample contains more than one DNA sequence encoding this CDR3. The gene calls are TRBV2 and TRBJ1-1, with D possibly matching TRBD1 (5 bases). Germline V lookup: CDR1 SNHLY, CDR2 FYNNEI. CDR3 length: 13 residues. Trimming removed 3 bases at V and 2 bases at J, with 7 bases between. CDR3 residues: CASSDQGNTEAFF. CDR3 nucleotides: TGTGCCAGCAGTGACCAGGGAAACACTGAAGCTTTCTTT.

CDR3 bases: TGTGCCACCAGCGAGCGACTAGCGGCTAGCACAGATACGCAGTATTTT. It yields the protein CATSERLAASTDTQYF. The chain has TRBV15 and TRBJ2-3; 9 bases fit TRBD2. Germline CDR1 is LNHNV and CDR2 is YYDKDF (reference sequence). The CDR3 covers 16 residues. V lost 5 bases, J lost 0 bases, and 6 bases stayed unmatched.

V and J are TRBV7-8 and TRBJ1-1; D ambiguous. V lost 5 bases and J lost 2, with 9 bases in between. This CDR3 has 13 amino acids. The germline CDR1 and CDR2 sequences are SGHVS and FQNEAQ. The chain's CDR3 is CASSRLDNTEAFF. The DNA for the CDR3 is TGTGCCAGCAGCCGACTGGATAACACTGAAGCTTTCTTT.

The chain uses TRBV7-9 and TRBJ2-1, with TRBD2 identical over 16 bases. This CDR3 region has 17 residues. The germline gives CDR1 SEHNR, CDR2 FQNEAQ (reference sequence). Unmatched junction bases numbered 4, after V lost 0 bases and J lost 8 bases. The CDR3 DNA sequence: TGTGCCAGCAGCTTAGCGTGGGGGACTAGCGGGAGGGATGAGCAGTTCTTC. It is translated as CASSLAWGTSGRDEQFF.

This chain connects TRBV7-8 to TRBJ2-3; 8 bases are shared with TRBD1. The ends lost 5 bases at V and 2 bases at J; junction bases unmatched: 9. This CDR3 has 16 residues. Germline CDR1 is SGHVS and CDR2 is FQNEAQ. This CDR3 is CASSKRTGRNTDTQYF. CDR3 nucleotide sequence: TGTGCCAGCAGCAAAAGGACAGGGCGAAACACAGATACGCAGTATTTT. Full variable domain (rest looked up from reference TRBV7-8 and TRBJ2-3): GAGVSQSPRYKVAKRGQDVALRCDPISGHVSLFWYQQALGQGPEFLTYFQNEAQLDKSGLPSDRFFAERPEGSVSTLKIQRTQQEDSAVYLCASSKRTGRNTDTQYFGPGTRLTVL.